A single T cell receptor (beta chain) is shown here with its context. The sample comes from a study of blood T cell repertoires in COVID-19. Study at large: The United States, Italy and Spain provided the acute and convalescent COVID-19 samples. In each case, the material was cDNA or gDNA derived from T cells, B-cell-depleted T cells, or PBMCs.

As processed by the authors: Using reference gene primer amplification, nucleated cell counts were estimated. Repertoires were generated with immunoSEQ multiplex PCR, while TCRdb's copy carries only in-frame clones and drops some. Clonal size and the V and J genes are those of that table, whereas D and trimming came from the DNA. The sample consists of roughly 250,000 clones, 85% to 90% of them appearing once. This CDR3 contains 16 residues. The chain uses TRBV21-1 and TRBJ2-5; whether TRBD1, the table's D call, matches the DNA was not checked. TRBV21-1 is a pseudogene locus. This receptor was identified in a middle-aged woman with acute or convalescent COVID-19. Sequenced input: peripheral blood. The CDR3, as DNA: TGTGCCATCTTAAGGGCCCCGGACAGGGGGCAAGAGACCCAGTACTTC. It is translated as CAILRAPDRGQETQYF.